Listed here is a single TCR beta chain. TCRdb keeps only in-frame clones here, not all; method: immunoSEQ multiplex PCR. The sample records tens of thousands of clones, 92% being singletons. The sample comes from a study of control samples from healthy donors and cancer patients. The germline V gene has CDR1 SGHTA and CDR2 FQGTGA. This CDR3 spans 15 amino acids. Trimming at V came to 4 bases and at J to 3 bases, leaving 3 bases not matched to a gene. Sequencing input: blood. This clonotype originated in a woman aged 50 to 65 in good health. The chain uses TRBV7-3 and TRBJ2-3, with 11 bases matching TRBD2. The CDR3 loop reads CASSSSSGGTDTQYF. CDR3 nucleotide sequence: TGTGCCAGCAGCTCGTCTAGCGGGGGGACAGATACGCAGTATTTT.